What follows are 20 T cell receptor beta chains derived from one specimen sequenced in a study of early T cells in non-severe SARS-CoV-2 infection. MiXCR, run by TCRdb on the 5' RACE reads, gives a single entry per CDR3 protein. The sample yields fewer than 85,000 distinct CDR3 sequences, about 10% seen once. The specimen was whole blood, collected at baseline. The receptors shown here come from an adult who was a healthcare worker with PCR-confirmed SARS-CoV-2 infection or an uninfected control (not recorded which).

This clonotype was seen more than once but under ten times. The V call is TRBV7-9, the J call TRBJ1-1, with D perhaps matching TRBD1 (6 bases). The CDR3 has 16 residues. Looked up from germline, CDR1 is SEHNR and CDR2 is FQNEAQ (reference sequence). The V gene lost 3 bases and the J gene lost 0 bases, with 14 bases spanning the gap. The CDR3 protein is CASSFPRQAVNTEAFF. The CDR3 coding sequence is TGTGCCAGCAGCTTCCCTCGACAGGCAGTGAACACTGAAGCTTTCTTT.

The sample holds one count of this clonotype. The rearrangement links TRBV9 to TRBJ2-1, with D perhaps TRBD1 (5 bases). Germline CDR1 reads SGDLS; CDR2 reads YYNGEE. Trimming removed 4 bases at V and 2 bases at J, with 13 bases between. This CDR3 contains 15 residues. CDR3 in amino acids: CASSSDRSTYNEQFF. The CDR3 region has the DNA TGTGCCAGCAGCTCCGACAGATCCACCTACAATGAGCAGTTCTTC. Supplemented by reference TRBV9 and TRBJ2-1, the full variable domain reads DSGVTQTPKHLITATGQRVTLRCSPRSGDLSVYWYQQSLDQGLQFLIQYYNGEERAKGNILERFSAQQFPDLHSELNLSSLELGDSALYFCASSSDRSTYNEQFFGPGTRLTVL.

The rearrangement joins TRBV28 to TRBJ2-7, with TRBD2 as a possible D gene (6 bases). The CDR3 covers 12 residues. V was cut by 7 bases and J by 5 bases, with 12 bases left in between. CDR1 MDHEN and CDR2 SYDVKM come from the germline V gene. CDR3 bases: TGTGCCAGCACCGAAGGCGGGGACGAGCAGTACTTC. It encodes CASTEGGDEQYF.

A few counts support this clonotype. V is TRBV20-1 and J is TRBJ2-1; 9 nucleotides align to TRBD2. The ends lost 6 bases at V and 4 bases at J; junction bases unmatched: 10. The CDR3 runs to 15 residues. The germline CDR1 and CDR2 sequences are DFQATT and SNEGSKA (reference sequence). The DNA of the CDR3 is TGCAGTGCCAAAGAGGCTAGCGGGGTTTACAATGAGCAGTTCTTC. This encodes CSAKEASGVYNEQFF.

The genes are TRBV7-9 and TRBJ1-1, with TRBD1 as a possible D gene (5 bases). V was pared by 5 bases and J by 4 bases, with 11 bases between. This CDR3 has 13 residues. CDR1 is SEHNR, CDR2 FQNEAQ, per germline (reference sequence). CDR3 protein: CASSLSGGTEAFF. For the CDR3, the DNA is TGTGCCAGCAGCCTTTCGGGGGGCACTGAAGCTTTCTTT.

This clonotype was recorded a few times. This rearrangement joins TRBV20-1 to TRBJ2-7; 14 bases map to TRBD2. From germline, CDR1 is DFQATT and CDR2 SNEGSKA (reference sequence). Losses at the gene ends were 5 bases for V and 4 bases for J; bases not matched to a gene: 7. The CDR3 totals 15 residues. The CDR3 DNA reads TGCAGTGCTCTTAAAGGGACTAGCGGGGGTTACGAGCAGTACTTC. Protein sequence: CSALKGTSGGYEQYF.

This clonotype was recorded many times. This chain connects TRBV7-8 to TRBJ2-5, with 13 bases fitting TRBD2. CDR1 is SGHVS and CDR2 is FQNEAQ in the germline V gene. The CDR3 spans 17 residues. V lost 3 bases, J lost 2 bases, and 6 bases stayed unmatched. The CDR3 protein is CASSFDTGLAGQETQYF. The DNA of the CDR3 is TGTGCCAGCAGCTTTGATACGGGACTAGCGGGGCAAGAGACCCAGTACTTC.

This clonotype was counted many times. The chain is built from TRBV5-4 and TRBJ2-5; 9 bases match TRBD1. The CDR3 spans 16 residues. Germline values: CDR1 SGHNT, CDR2 YYREEE (reference sequence). Trimming cost V 4 bases and J 4 bases; bases outside gene matches: 11. CDR3 sequence: CASSTYRTGAIETQYF. The CDR3 DNA reads TGTGCCAGCAGCACTTATCGGACAGGGGCAATAGAGACCCAGTACTTC.

This clonotype occurred a few times. The junction and the germline gene differ at one end; a read error may be behind it. The chain links TRBV18 to TRBJ2-1, with D unclear. This CDR3 has 13 amino acids. CDR1 is KGHSH, CDR2 LQKENI, per germline. CDR3 DNA: TGTGCCAGCTCACCAGCTGCAGGAAATGCGCAGTTCTTC. This codes for CASSPAAGNAQFF.

This clonotype was observed many times. This chain joins TRBV20-1 and TRBJ2-2; tentatively, D is TRBD2 (5 bases). V lost 0 bases, J lost 3 bases, and 11 bases lay in between. CDR3 length: 15 residues. Germline V lookup: CDR1 DFQATT, CDR2 SNEGSKA (reference sequence). The CDR3 loop is CSARDLLADTGELFF. DNA for the CDR3: TGCAGTGCTAGAGATCTTCTAGCAGACACCGGGGAGCTGTTTTTT.

This clonotype was counted at least ten times. The chain is built from TRBV2 and TRBJ1-1; D not certain. V lost 7 bases and J lost 7, with 10 bases in between. The CDR3 loop spans 11 amino acids. Germline values: CDR1 SNHLY, CDR2 FYNNEI. The CDR3 region is CASITGSEAFF. In DNA, the CDR3 is TGTGCCAGCATAACCGGGAGTGAAGCTTTCTTT. The full variable domain, completed using reference TRBV2 and TRBJ1-1, is EPEVTQTPSHQVTQMGQEVILRCVPISNHLYFYWYRQILGQKVEFLVSFYNNEISEKSEIFDDQFSVERPDGSNFTLKIRSTKLEDSAMYFCASITGSEAFFGQGTRLTVV.

Details on this clonotype: Since a much larger clone is just one base distant, this may be a read error. The rearrangement uses TRBV7-9 and TRBJ2-5; possible D gene TRBD1, 6 bases. Per germline, CDR1 SEHNR and CDR2 FQNEAQ (reference sequence). This CDR3 has 16 amino acids. CDR3 DNA: TGTGCCAGCAGCTTCCCCGGACAGAGTGGACAAGAGATCCAGTACTTC. This translates into CASSFPGQSGQEIQYF.

At least ten counts were recorded for this clonotype. In DNA, the CDR3 is TGTGCCAGCAGCCGAGTAGAAACGGGGCCCCAGCATTTT. Translated, it gives CASSRVETGPQHF. The genes are TRBV7-9 and TRBJ1-5; D is uncertain. The germline V gene has CDR1 SEHNR and CDR2 FQNEAQ (reference sequence). V dropped 5 bases and J dropped 9 bases, with 14 bases sitting between them. The CDR3 is made up of 13 amino acids.

The CDR3 here is CASSGPGHQYF. The CDR3 DNA is TGCGCCAGCAGCGGGCCGGGACACCAGTACTTC. The V and J genes are TRBV5-1 and TRBJ2-5; possibly TRBD1 for D (6 bases). The germline CDR1 and CDR2 sequences are SGHRS and YFSETQ. The V end was cut by 4 bases, the J end by 10 bases, with 11 bases between. This CDR3 spans 11 amino acids.

This clonotype has just a few counts. The V gene is TRBV7-9, the J gene TRBJ2-5, with no clear D. Trimming pared 5 bases from V and 1 base from J, leaving 11 bases between. The CDR3 consists of 14 residues. Germline lookup yields CDR1 SEHNR and CDR2 FQNEAQ (reference sequence). CDR3 in amino acids: CASSPDGVQETQYF. The CDR3 region has the DNA TGTGCCAGCAGCCCTGACGGAGTCCAAGAGACCCAGTACTTC.

This clonotype turned up a few times. The V and J genes are TRBV5-4 and TRBJ2-5; 11 nucleotides agree with TRBD2. Germline V CDR1 and CDR2: SGHNT, YYREEE (reference sequence). The J segment lost 5 bases and the V segment lost 4 bases, leaving 4 bases of the junction unmatched. The CDR3 contains 14 residues. In DNA form, the CDR3 reads TGTGCCAGCAGCCCCCGGACTAGCGGGGAGACCCAGTACTTC. It is translated as CASSPRTSGETQYF.

The chain employs TRBV6-4 and TRBJ1-1; D is possibly TRBD1 (6 bases). Trimming took off 8 bases at V and 3 bases at J, with 16 bases between the two ends. The V gene's germline CDR1 is MRHNA and CDR2 SNTAGT. The CDR3 totals 14 residues. In DNA form, the CDR3 reads TGTGCCAGCTCCCAAGAGGGGGGGGACACTGAAGCTTTCTTT. Amino acid sequence: CASSQEGGDTEAFF.

The CDR3 region is CASSTLGLGYNSPLHF. DNA for the CDR3: TGTGCCAGCAGTACGTTGGGATTGGGGTACAATTCACCCCTCCACTTT. The chain couples TRBV12-3 or TRBV12-4 to TRBJ1-6; D not certain. The CDR3 is 16 amino acids. V gave up 5 bases and J gave up 7 bases, with 18 bases separating them.

This clonotype was found many times. CDR3 DNA: TGTGCCAGTAGGGGAATCGAGGGCAATCAGCCCCAGCATTTT. Its translation: CASRGIEGNQPQHF. The chain has TRBV19 and TRBJ1-5; D is undetermined. This CDR3 has 14 residues. Trimming cost V 6 bases and J 2 bases, with 11 bases left between them. Germline V gene sequence: CDR1 LNHDA, CDR2 SQIVND (reference sequence).

Here the CDR3 reads CASSPRDRRSTDTQYF. CDR3 sequence (DNA): TGTGCCAGCAGCCCACGGGACAGGAGAAGCACAGATACGCAGTATTTT. The chain has TRBV7-9 and TRBJ2-3; 8 positions match TRBD1. The CDR3 has 16 amino acids. Germline trimming cut 5 bases from V and 0 bases from J; bases unmatched to any gene: 7. The germline V gene has CDR1 SEHNR and CDR2 FQNEAQ (reference sequence).